The T cell receptor (beta chain) under discussion was sequenced for a study of T cell repertoires in cytomegalovirus infection. Background on the study: In public TCR beta signatures, there were indications of both CMV infection and matching HLA type. Study-wide findings and caveats: The ex vivo response was dominated by HLA-C-restricted CMV-specific TCR beta clonotypes.

Comment on this clonotype: Its antigen is unidentified.

TCRdb re-called the reads through MiXCR, storing one row per CDR3 protein. The sample yields 110,000 or so distinct CDR3 sequences, roughly 31% seen once. The source was CD8+ T cells from cultured PBMCs, collected from culture after CMV antigen stimulation. The TCR comes from a human donor in good health (CMV status not recorded). Some clones in this sample may be carry-over from other donors' samples.

This CDR3 is CASSAPGKNQPQHF. The CDR3 DNA reads TGTGCCAGCAGTGCCCCAGGGAAAAATCAGCCCCAGCATTTT. The chain recombines TRBV12-3 or TRBV12-4 with TRBJ1-5; D possibly corresponds to TRBD1 (5 bases). Trimming removed 5 bases at V and 4 bases at J, with 12 bases between. The CDR3 loop spans 14 amino acids.